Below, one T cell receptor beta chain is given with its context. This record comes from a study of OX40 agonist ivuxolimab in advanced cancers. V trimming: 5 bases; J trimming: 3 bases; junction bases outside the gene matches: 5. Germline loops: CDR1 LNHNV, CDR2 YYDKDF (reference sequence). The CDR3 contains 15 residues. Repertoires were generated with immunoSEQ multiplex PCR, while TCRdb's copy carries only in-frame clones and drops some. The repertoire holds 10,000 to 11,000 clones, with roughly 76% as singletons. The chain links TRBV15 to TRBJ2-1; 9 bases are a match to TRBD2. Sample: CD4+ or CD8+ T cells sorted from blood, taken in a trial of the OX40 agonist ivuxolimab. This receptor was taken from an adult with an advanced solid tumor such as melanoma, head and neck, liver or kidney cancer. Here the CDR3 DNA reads TGTGCCACCAGCGCTAGCGGGGCCCTCTACAATGAGCAGTTCTTC. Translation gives CATSASGALYNEQFF. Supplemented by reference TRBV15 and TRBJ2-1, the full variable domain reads DAMVIQNPRYQVTQFGKPVTLSCSQTLNHNVMYWYQQKSSQAPKLLFHYYDKDFNNEADTPDNFQSRRPNTSFCFLDIRSPGLGDTAMYLCATSASGALYNEQFFGPGTRLTVL.